This T cell receptor beta chain was retrieved from a study of T cells in tuberculosis. For the study at large: IGRA-negative adolescents, IGRA-positive adolescents with latent tuberculosis and adults with active tuberculosis formed this South African cohort. Whole-study findings and limits: Shorter CDR3-alpha in active tuberculosis partly drove smaller distances.

Germline V gene data show CDR1 as SGDLS and CDR2 as YYNGEE. The ends were cut back, 0 bases at V and 7 bases at J, with 8 bases in the middle. This CDR3 contains 14 residues. To note about this clone: Its antigen is not identified.

Data came from immunoSEQ multiplex PCR; TCRdb stores just in-frame clones and leaves some out. The sample has about 20,000 clones; more than 80% are singletons. Latent tuberculosis screening used tuberculin skin test and IGRA at entry. This TCR was recovered from a donor aged 10 to 29 with latent tuberculosis or without tuberculosis infection. The sample was PBMCs. V usage is TRBV9 and J usage is TRBJ1-6; D gene uncertain. The DNA of the CDR3 is TGTGCCAGCAGCGTAGTTGCGGGGAATTCACCCCTCCACTTT. It codes for CASSVVAGNSPLHF. Drawing the rest from reference TRBV9 and TRBJ1-6, the complete variable domain is DSGVTQTPKHLITATGQRVTLRCSPRSGDLSVYWYQQSLDQGLQFLIQYYNGEERAKGNILERFSAQQFPDLHSELNLSSLELGDSALYFCASSVVAGNSPLHFGNGTRLTVT.